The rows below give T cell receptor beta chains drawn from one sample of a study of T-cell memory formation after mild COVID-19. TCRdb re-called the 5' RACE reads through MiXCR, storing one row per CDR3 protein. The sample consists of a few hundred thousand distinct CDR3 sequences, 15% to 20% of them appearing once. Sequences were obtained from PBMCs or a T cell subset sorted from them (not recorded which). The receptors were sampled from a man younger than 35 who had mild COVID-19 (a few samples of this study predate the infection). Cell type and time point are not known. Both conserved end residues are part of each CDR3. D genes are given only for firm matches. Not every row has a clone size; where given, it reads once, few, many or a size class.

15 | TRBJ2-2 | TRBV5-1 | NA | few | CASSLAPGTGGELFF | TGCGCCAGCAGCTTGGCTCCTGGAACAGGCGGGGAGCTGTTTTTT
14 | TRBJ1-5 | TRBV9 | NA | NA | CASSVGGANQPQHF | TGTGCCAGCAGCGTAGGAGGGGCAAATCAGCCCCAGCATTTT
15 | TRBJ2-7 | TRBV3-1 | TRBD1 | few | CASSQEGQGLEEQYF | TGTGCCAGCAGCCAAGAAGGACAGGGTCTCGAAGAGCAGTACTTC
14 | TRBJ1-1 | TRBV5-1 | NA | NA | CASSPVGQPTEAFF | TGCGCCAGCAGCCCCGTCGGGCAGCCCACTGAAGCTTTCTTT
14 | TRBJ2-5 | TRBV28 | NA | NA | CASSGGGAKGTQYF | TGTGCCAGCAGTGGCGGTGGGGCAAAGGGGACCCAGTACTTC
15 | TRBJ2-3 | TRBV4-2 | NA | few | CASSQDPPIPDTQYF | TGTGCCAGCAGCCAAGACCCACCCATTCCAGATACGCAGTATTTT
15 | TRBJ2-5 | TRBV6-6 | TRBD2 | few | CASKGSGGVRETQYF | TGTGCCAGCAAGGGAAGCGGGGGGGTCCGCGAGACCCAGTACTTC
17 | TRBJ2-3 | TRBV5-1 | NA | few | CASSLASSGGGTDTQYF | TGCGCCAGCAGCTTGGCCTCCAGCGGAGGAGGCACAGATACGCAGTATTTT
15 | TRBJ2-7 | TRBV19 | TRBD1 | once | CASSGVGTGRYEQYF | TGTGCCAGTAGTGGCGTCGGGACAGGACGATACGAGCAGTACTTC
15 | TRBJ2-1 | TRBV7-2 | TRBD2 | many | CASSFRLAGNNEQFF | TGTGCCAGCAGCTTCAGACTAGCGGGGAATAATGAGCAGTTCTTC
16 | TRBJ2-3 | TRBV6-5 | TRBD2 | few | CASSPSLAASTDTQYF | TGTGCCAGCAGCCCGAGTCTAGCGGCTTCCACAGATACGCAGTATTTT
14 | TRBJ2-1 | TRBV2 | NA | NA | CARRTTNPGDEQFF | TGTGCCAGGCGAACGACTAACCCCGGGGATGAGCAGTTCTTC
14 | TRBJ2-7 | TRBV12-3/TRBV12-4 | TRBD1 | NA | CATSKGQYLYEQYF | TGTGCCACGTCGAAGGGACAGTACCTCTACGAGCAGTACTTC
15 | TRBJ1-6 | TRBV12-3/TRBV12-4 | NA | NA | CASSLGQTQNSPLHF | TGTGCCAGCAGCCTCGGACAAACTCAAAATTCACCCCTCCACTTT
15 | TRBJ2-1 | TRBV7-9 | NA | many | CASTPEFSSYNEQFF | TGTGCCAGCACCCCGGAGTTCAGCTCCTACAATGAGCAGTTCTTC
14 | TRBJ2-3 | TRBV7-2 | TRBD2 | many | CASRLAGGTDTQYF | TGTGCCAGCCGGCTAGCGGGGGGCACAGATACGCAGTATTTT
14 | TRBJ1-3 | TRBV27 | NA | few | CASSPGFSGNTIYF | TGTGCCAGCAGTCCTGGGTTCTCTGGAAACACCATATATTTT